This is a list of T cell receptor beta chains from one sample in a study of graft-versus-host responses after intestinal transplantation. Their recognized antigens are unknown. Profiled with immunoSEQ multiplex PCR; TCRdb holds only in-frame clones, not every one. The profile covers fewer than 110,000 clones, with about nine tenths appearing a single time and roughly 0.64% taken by the ten largest. The sequencing used unstimulated CD4+ T cells sorted from spleen or lymph node cells, collected before transplant. The receptor set was obtained from a human donor who was the organ donor for an intestinal transplant. CDR3s include the opening cysteine and the closing phenylalanine or tryptophan. The order of the fields is V gene, clone size, J gene, D gene, CDR3 DNA, CDR3 protein. The D gene is left open where the match is weak. Not every row has a clone size; where given, it reads once, few, many or a size class.

TRBV7-2	NA	TRBJ2-7	TRBD2	TGTGCCAGCAGCCAAAGGTTTGGACTAGCTGCCTACGAGCAGTACTTC	CASSQRFGLAAYEQYF
TRBV5-8	NA	TRBJ2-7	NA	TGTGCCAGCAGTCTCCCGGGGGCGAAAAACTACGAGCAGTACTTC	CASSLPGAKNYEQYF
TRBV9	NA	TRBJ2-7	NA	TGTGCCAGCAGCGTCGGGACCCACTACGAGCAGTACTTC	CASSVGTHYEQYF
TRBV5-4	NA	TRBJ2-1	TRBD2	TGTGCCAGCAGCTTGGCCGGGACTAGCGCCTCCTACAATGAGCAGTTCTTC	CASSLAGTSASYNEQFF
TRBV12-5	few	TRBJ2-7	TRBD2	TGTGCTAGTAAACTAGCGCCGGTCTACGAGCAGTACTTC	CASKLAPVYEQYF
TRBV6-5	NA	TRBJ2-7	NA	TGTGCCACCGGGGCGGGACCCTCCTACGAGCAGTACTTC	CATGAGPSYEQYF
TRBV18	NA	TRBJ2-3	NA	TGTGCCAGCTCACCACCGGCGGGGACTAGCACAGATACGCAGTATTTT	CASSPPAGTSTDTQYF
TRBV5-1	few	TRBJ2-5	NA	TGCGCCAGCACCCACAGTCCCGGTACAGAGACCCAGTACTTC	CASTHSPGTETQYF
TRBV6-1	NA	TRBJ2-7	TRBD1	TGTGCCAGCAGTGAAGCTAGGACAGGTATCTCCTACGAGCAGTACTTC	CASSEARTGISYEQYF
TRBV6-1	NA	TRBJ2-1	NA	TGTGCCAGCAGCACCTTCAATGAGCAGTTCTTC	CASSTFNEQFF
TRBV5-1	NA	TRBJ2-7	TRBD1	TGCGCCAGCAGCCTCGACAGGGGGCGAGAGCAGTACTTC	CASSLDRGREQYF
TRBV6-6	NA	TRBJ1-5	NA	TGTGCCAGCAGCCTTACCGGGACGGGGAAAGGGCCCCAGCATTTT	CASSLTGTGKGPQHF